The clone carrying this TCR beta chain was found many times. The antigen is not known. Trimming left V 6 bases short and J 2 bases short, with 13 bases between. The CDR3 spans 15 residues. This record comes from a study of CD8+CD57+ T cells in acquired aplastic anemia. Points from the study as a whole: Patients and controls were found to share twenty-nine CD8+ CDR3 sequences.

By flow cytometry, patients selected for sequencing had shown an expansion of CD8+CD57+ cells. Investigators profiled TCR beta VDJ and CDR3 from genomic DNA template. TCRdb processed the reads anew with MiXCR; each CDR3 protein has one entry. The data show hundreds of thousands of distinct CDR3 sequences, more than 40% seen once. The sequence derives from a human donor with aplastic anemia. V is TRBV12-3 or TRBV12-4 and J is TRBJ1-4; a possible D gene is TRBD1 (5 bases). Sequences were obtained from sorted CD4+, CD8+, or CD8+CD57+ T cells (not recorded which) from PBMCs. This CDR3 is CASRPTGLTNEKLFF. DNA of the CDR3: TGTGCCAGCAGGCCGACGGGACTTACTAATGAAAAACTGTTTTTT.